The 3 T cell receptor beta chains given below trace back to one sample, sequenced in a study of Graves' ophthalmopathy and Graves' hyperthyroidism. Beta-chain TCR CDR3 regions were amplified from RNA transcripts. First-round RT-PCR with HTBI primers preceded a second-round multiplex PCR. Each CDR3 protein is one row after TCRdb ran MiXCR on the multiplex PCR reads. The sample gives about 740,000 distinct CDR3 sequences, 40% of which show up once; around 40% is in the top ten. The sample was peripheral blood. These receptors all come from an adult man with Graves' ophthalmopathy.

This clonotype was detected ten times or more. The chain employs TRBV2 and TRBJ2-5, with D unresolved. Germline CDR1 and CDR2: SNHLY and FYNNEI. V was cut by 6 bases and J by 1 base, with 6 bases left in between. The CDR3 is 12 amino acids. Written as DNA, the CDR3 is TGTGCCAGCAGGGACCTCCAAGAGACCCAGTACTTC. This gives the protein CASRDLQETQYF.

About this clonotype itself: This may be a read error: a much more frequent sequence differs by one nucleotide. The final CDR3 position lacks the conserved phenylalanine or tryptophan, pointing to a likely read error. CDR3 bases: TGTGCCAGAAAACAAGACAGTTCAGGGGCCAACGTCCTGACTTCC. It codes for CARKQDSSGANVLTS. The chain carries TRBV2 and TRBJ2-6; D is possibly TRBD1 (5 bases). Germline values: CDR1 SNHLY, CDR2 FYNNEI. The CDR3 extends over 15 amino acids. Trimming shortened V by 9 bases and J by 4 bases, and 16 bases separated the two germline ends.

This clonotype showed up many times. The CDR3 DNA reads as TGTGCCACCAGTGATTTGCTACGGGCAGTAAGAACTGAAGCTTTCTTT. Amino acid sequence: CATSDLLRAVRTEAFF. V gene TRBV24-1 combines with J gene TRBJ1-1; the D is unclear. Germline CDR1 and CDR2: KGHDR and SFDVKD. CDR3 length equals 16 residues. V was clipped by 0 bases and J by 5 bases, with 15 bases between them.